This paragraph covers one TCR beta chain sequence. This sample includes further DNA sequences coding for the same CDR3. Trimming stripped 7 bases from V and 5 bases from J, with 7 bases between. The germline gives CDR1 MNHEY, CDR2 SMNVEV (reference sequence). The CDR3 consists of 11 residues. Naive CD8 cells lacked CD45RO, underwent positive selection for CCR7 and left out terminally differentiated effector memory CD45RA+ cells. All donors were healthy HIV-negative adults lacking recent acute infections or vaccinations. This entry belongs to a study of shared clonotypes between healthy human individuals. The DNA input per sorted-subset replicate PCR was about 190 ng, corresponding to 25,000 to 35,000 T cell genomes. Profiled with immunoSEQ multiplex PCR; TCRdb holds only in-frame clones, not every one. The sample yields about 2 million clones, roughly 95% seen once.

The chain links TRBV27 to TRBJ2-3; D is undetermined. This receptor was obtained from a man between 18 and 35 years old in good health. Sequencing was done on a sample of naive CD8+ T cells sorted from blood. CDR3 in DNA: TGTGCCAGCACCCGAGGAGATACGCAGTATTTT. It specifies CASTRGDTQYF.